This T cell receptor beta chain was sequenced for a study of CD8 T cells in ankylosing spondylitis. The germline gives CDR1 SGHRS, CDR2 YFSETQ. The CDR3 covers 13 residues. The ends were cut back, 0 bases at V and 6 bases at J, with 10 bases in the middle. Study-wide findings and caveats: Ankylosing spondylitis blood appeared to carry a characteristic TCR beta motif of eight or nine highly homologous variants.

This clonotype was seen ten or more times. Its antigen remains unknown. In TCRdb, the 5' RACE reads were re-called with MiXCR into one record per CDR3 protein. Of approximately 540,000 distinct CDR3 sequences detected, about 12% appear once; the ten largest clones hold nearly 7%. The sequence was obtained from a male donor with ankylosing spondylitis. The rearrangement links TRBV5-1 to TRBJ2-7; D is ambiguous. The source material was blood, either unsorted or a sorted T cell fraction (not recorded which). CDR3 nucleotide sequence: TGCGCCAGCAGCTTGGCTTTCAGTGTCGAGCAGTACTTC. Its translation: CASSLAFSVEQYF.